One and the same sample provided the 7 T cell receptor beta chains below, sequenced in a study of identical twins. TCRdb re-called the 5' RACE reads with MiXCR, one entry per CDR3 protein. The table records approximately 890,000 distinct CDR3 sequences, roughly an eighth of them present only once. This same sample was also part of a study on yellow fever vaccine responses in identical twins.

The sequencing input was PBMCs. These receptors were obtained from a woman aged 18-29 years in good health.

The genes are TRBV9 and TRBJ2-1; D tentatively fits TRBD1 or TRBD2 (6 bases each). The germline gives CDR1 SGDLS, CDR2 YYNGEE. The V end was cut by 0 bases, the J end by 6 bases, with 16 bases between. The CDR3 is 16 residues long. CDR3 bases: TGTGCCAGCAGCGTAGGAGGTCTAGGGGGGATCAATGAGCAGTTCTTC. This codes for CASSVGGLGGINEQFF.

Many counts were recorded for this clonotype. The chain uses TRBV15 and TRBJ1-5; D not resolved. CDR3 length equals 15 residues. Germline CDR1 and CDR2: LNHNV and YYDKDF (reference sequence). Trimming cost V 0 bases and J 0 bases, with 6 bases left between them. This chain's CDR3 is CATSRDSGSNQPQHF. Here the CDR3 DNA reads TGTGCCACCAGCAGAGATTCGGGTAGCAATCAGCCCCAGCATTTT.

This clonotype showed up just a few times. V gene TRBV7-9 combines with J gene TRBJ2-7; 10 bases are a match to TRBD2. The CDR3 runs to 14 residues. V was pared by 6 bases and J by 7 bases, with 9 bases of the junction left unmatched. CDR1 and CDR2 (germline): SEHNR, FQNEAQ (reference sequence). The CDR3 DNA reads TGTGCCAGCAGAGCAAGCGGGAGGGCCAGTGAGCAGTACTTC. Its protein is CASRASGRASEQYF.

This clonotype has only a few counts. The chain carries TRBV7-7 and TRBJ2-5; tentative D call: TRBD2 (6 bases). The CDR3 sequence is 15 residues long. The germline gives CDR1 SSHAT, CDR2 FNYEAQ (reference sequence). Trimming shortened V by 10 bases and J by 5 bases, and 23 bases separated the two germline ends. CDR3 loop: CATTGEPGGVETQYF. The CDR3 DNA is TGTGCCACCACGGGGGAACCGGGCGGGGTTGAGACCCAGTACTTC.

V usage is TRBV11-1 and J usage is TRBJ2-1; 13 nucleotides match TRBD2. Germline V gene sequence: CDR1 SGHAT, CDR2 FQDESV (reference sequence). V dropped 1 base and J dropped 6; count of bases not matched to a gene: 9. CDR3 length: 18 residues. CDR3 sequence: CASSLVGLTSGGSNEQFF. The CDR3 coding sequence is TGTGCCAGCAGCTTAGTGGGGTTGACTAGCGGGGGGTCCAATGAGCAGTTCTTC.

This clonotype appeared many times. The gene calls are TRBV6-2 or TRBV6-3 and TRBJ1-5; D not certain. The CDR3 totals 13 residues. With 8 bases removed from V and 0 bases from J, the gap between germline ends came to 8 bases. Germline loops: CDR1 MNHEY, CDR2 SVGEGT. The CDR3 region is CASVHYSNQPQHF. The CDR3, as DNA: TGTGCCAGCGTCCATTATAGCAATCAGCCCCAGCATTTT.

This clonotype was seen at least ten times. The chain couples TRBV5-5 to TRBJ2-3; D may be TRBD1 or TRBD2 (5 bases each). V lost 3 bases and J 2 bases, leaving 16 bases between the germline ends. This CDR3 spans 16 amino acids. Germline V gene lookup returns CDR1 SGHKS and CDR2 YYEKEE (reference sequence). CDR3: CASSSGDLRTTDTQYF. CDR3 nucleotide sequence: TGTGCCAGCAGCTCCGGGGACCTACGAACCACAGATACGCAGTATTTT.